This T cell receptor (beta chain) was profiled in a study of blood T cell repertoires in COVID-19. In the source study's methods: Reference gene primer amplification gave nucleated cell count estimates. TCRdb's copy holds only in-frame clones and misses some; the assay was immunoSEQ multiplex PCR. V and J calls and clone size are copied from that table; D and trimming were computed from the DNA. Seen here are some 45,000 clones, 70% to 85% observed once, and the top ten hold roughly 30%. The CDR3 is made up of 14 amino acids. The germline CDR1 and CDR2 sequences are SNHLY and FYNNEI. With 1 base removed from V and 0 bases from J, the gap between germline ends came to 5 bases.

The clonotype was recovered from a woman older than 75 with acute or convalescent COVID-19. Sequenced sample: peripheral blood. This chain uses TRBV2 with TRBJ2-3; weak D call: TRBD2 (5 bases). DNA of the CDR3: TGTGCCAGCAGTGAAGGACTAAGCACAGATACGCAGTATTTT. Protein sequence: CASSEGLSTDTQYF.